These 30 T cell receptor beta chains came from one sample sequenced in a study of Ad26.COV2.S vaccination and SARS-CoV-2 variants. TCRdb keeps only in-frame clones here, not all; method: immunoSEQ multiplex PCR. The profile shows 360,000 or so clones, roughly 84% of them singletons. Indicated treatment: roughly 19 received Ad26.COV2.S at low or high dose, single or two shots; about five received placebo; per-sample allocation not given. Sampling took place 63 days after the first vaccine or placebo injection. The sample was peripheral blood, taken in a trial of Ad26.COV2.S vaccine versus placebo. The receptors come from a person aged 18 to 65 who received the Ad26.COV2.S COVID-19 vaccine or a placebo.

This sequence joins TRBV5-4 and TRBJ2-7, with TRBD1 matching over 10 bases. The germline V gene has CDR1 SGHNT and CDR2 YYREEE (reference sequence). Trimming at V came to 4 bases and at J to 2 bases, leaving 9 bases not matched to a gene. This CDR3 comprises 16 residues. This chain's CDR3 is CASSPRRTGGAYEQYF. CDR3 bases: TGTGCCAGCAGCCCGCGCCGGACAGGGGGAGCCTACGAGCAGTACTTC. The full variable domain, with the rest looked up from reference TRBV5-4 and TRBJ2-7, is ETGVTQSPTHLIKTRGQQVTLRCSSQSGHNTVSWYQQALGQGPQFIFQYYREEENGRGNFPPRFSGLQFPNYSSELNVNALELDDSALYLCASSPRRTGGAYEQYFGPGTRLTVT.

J is TRBJ2-7 and V is TRBV30, with D uncertain. This CDR3 comprises 13 residues. The germline CDR1 and CDR2 sequences are GTSNPN and SVGIG (reference sequence). V was cut by 4 bases and J by 0 bases, with 10 bases left in between. CDR3 in DNA: TGTGCCTGGACAAGGGCGAGCTCCTACGAGCAGTACTTC. The encoded protein is CAWTRASSYEQYF.

The V gene is TRBV5-1, the J gene TRBJ2-7; 9 nucleotides line up with TRBD1. Germline V gene sequence: CDR1 SGHRS, CDR2 YFSETQ. CDR3 length: 13 amino acids. V gave up 4 bases and J gave up 5 bases; unmatched junction bases: 4. CDR3 amino acids: CASSEQGAHEQYF. The CDR3 nucleotides are TGCGCCAGCAGCGAACAGGGGGCTCACGAGCAGTACTTC.

Written as DNA, the CDR3 is TGTGCCAGCGCCTCAGGGGGGAATACGCAGTATTTT. It yields the protein CASASGGNTQYF. The chain employs TRBV12-3 or TRBV12-4 and TRBJ2-3, with D tentatively TRBD1 (7 bases). CDR3 length: 12 residues. Trimming shortened V by 8 bases and J by 7 bases, and 13 bases separated the two germline ends.

The V and J genes are TRBV11-1 and TRBJ1-1; weak D call: TRBD1 (6 bases). Germline CDR1 SGHAT, CDR2 FQDESV (reference sequence). There are 15 residues in the CDR3. V dropped 2 bases and J dropped 0 bases, with 10 bases sitting between them. This CDR3 is CASSLRQGLNTEAFF. For the CDR3, the DNA is TGTGCCAGCAGCTTACGGCAGGGGTTGAACACTGAAGCTTTCTTT. Full variable domain (missing parts from reference TRBV11-1 and TRBJ1-1): EAEVAQSPRYKITEKSQAVAFWCDPISGHATLYWYRQILGQGPELLVQFQDESVVDDSQLPKDRFSAERLKGVDSTLKIQPAELGDSAMYLCASSLRQGLNTEAFFGQGTRLTVV.

The chain's CDR3 is CASSPGVGYTF. DNA for the CDR3: TGTGCCAGCAGTCCGGGGGTGGGCTACACCTTC. The chain carries TRBV6-5 and TRBJ1-2; tentative D call: TRBD1 (5 bases). This CDR3 has 11 amino acids. Trimming cost V 5 bases and J 8 bases, with 9 bases left between them. Germline V gene sequence: CDR1 MNHEY, CDR2 SVGAGI.

The chain is built from TRBV7-3 and TRBJ2-1, with 9 bases lining up with TRBD2. V gave up 2 bases and J gave up 9 bases; unmatched junction bases: 8. Germline lookup yields CDR1 SGHTA and CDR2 FQGTGA. CDR3 length: 15 residues. CDR3 in amino acids: CASSLASGDYGEQFF. The CDR3 DNA follows: TGTGCCAGCAGCTTAGCTAGCGGGGATTATGGTGAGCAGTTCTTC.

The rearrangement joins TRBV11-3 to TRBJ2-2; 9 bases are a match to TRBD1. Per the germline V gene, CDR1 is SGHNT and CDR2 is YENEEA. The length of the CDR3 is 16 residues. Losses at the gene ends were 4 bases for V and 7 bases for J; bases not matched to a gene: 10. The CDR3 spells CASSSPRTGVVGELFF. CDR3 coding DNA: TGTGCCAGCAGCTCCCCCCGGACAGGGGTGGTCGGGGAGCTGTTTTTT. Combining the CDR3 with reference TRBV11-3 and TRBJ2-2 gives the whole variable domain EAGVVQSPRYKIIEKKQPVAFWCNPISGHNTLYWYLQNLGQGPELLIRYENEEAVDDSQLPKDRFSAERLKGVDSTLKIQPAELGDSAVYLCASSSPRTGVVGELFFGEGSRLTVL.

The chain carries TRBV27 and TRBJ1-1; D is uncertain. V was clipped by 0 bases and J by 0 bases, with 8 bases between them. This CDR3 is 15 amino acids long. Germline CDR1 and CDR2: MNHEY and SMNVEV (reference sequence). CDR3 residues: CASSLSPRMNTEAFF. The DNA of the CDR3 is TGTGCCAGCAGTTTATCGCCGAGGATGAACACTGAAGCTTTCTTT.

The chain couples TRBV28 to TRBJ2-7, with D maybe TRBD1 (6 bases). The CDR3 spans 12 residues. The germline gives CDR1 MDHEN, CDR2 SYDVKM. Trimming removed 7 bases at V and 2 bases at J, with 9 bases between. The chain's CDR3 is CASMDSTYEQYF. The CDR3 DNA reads TGTGCCAGCATGGACAGCACCTACGAGCAGTACTTC. The entire variable domain, with the rest obtained from reference TRBV28 and TRBJ2-7, is as follows: DVKVTQSSRYLVKRTGEKVFLECVQDMDHENMFWYRQDPGLGLRLIYFSYDVKMKEKGDIPEGYSVSREKKERFSLILESASTNQTSMYLCASMDSTYEQYFGPGTRLTVT.

This chain uses TRBV5-5 with TRBJ2-2; the D gene could be TRBD1 or TRBD2 (6 bases each). Germline CDR1 and CDR2: SGHKS and YYEKEE (reference sequence). V was pared by 6 bases and J by 6 bases, with 15 bases between. This CDR3 has 14 residues. CDR3 DNA: TGTGCCAGCACCCCCTGGGGGGCATCCGGGGAGCTGTTTTTT. Amino acid sequence: CASTPWGASGELFF.

This clone was seen a handful of times. The chain employs TRBV15 and TRBJ2-6; TRBD2 aligns across 8 bases. The ends lost 0 bases at V and 2 bases at J; junction bases unmatched: 0. CDR1 and CDR2 (germline): LNHNV, YYDKDF (reference sequence). The CDR3 loop spans 16 amino acids. The CDR3 nucleotides are TGTGCCACCAGCAGAGAAGCGGGGGCTGGGGCCAACGTCCTGACTTTC. Translating gives CATSREAGAGANVLTF.

The chain recombines TRBV6-1 with TRBJ1-3; the D gene is possibly TRBD1 (5 bases). The CDR3 spans 15 residues. Per germline, CDR1 MNHNS and CDR2 SASEGT. Trimming left V 2 bases short and J 1 base short, with 9 bases between. The CDR3 DNA sequence: TGTGCCAGCAGTGAAATGGGGACTTCTGGAAACACCATATATTTT. Translating gives CASSEMGTSGNTIYF.

This clone was detected once. The CDR3 reads CASSSDRDGYTF. CDR3 coding DNA: TGTGCCAGCAGCTCCGACAGGGATGGCTACACCTTC. The genes are TRBV9 and TRBJ1-2, with TRBD1 identical over 7 bases. The germline CDR1 and CDR2 sequences are SGDLS and YYNGEE. The J segment lost 6 bases and the V segment lost 4 bases, leaving 3 bases of the junction unmatched. The CDR3 has 12 amino acids. Full variable domain (missing parts from reference TRBV9 and TRBJ1-2): DSGVTQTPKHLITATGQRVTLRCSPRSGDLSVYWYQQSLDQGLQFLIQYYNGEERAKGNILERFSAQQFPDLHSELNLSSLELGDSALYFCASSSDRDGYTFGSGTRLTVV.

In nucleotides, the CDR3 is TGTGCCATCAGCGGGGACAGACCCTACGAGCAGTACTTC. Translated: CAISGDRPYEQYF. This rearrangement joins TRBV10-3 to TRBJ2-7, with 7 nucleotides matching TRBD1. Per the germline V gene, CDR1 is ENHRY and CDR2 is SYGVKD. The CDR3 contains 13 residues. V lost 6 bases, J lost 2 bases, and 4 bases stayed unmatched.

This sequence joins TRBV4-2 and TRBJ2-2; D assignment may be TRBD1 or TRBD2 (5 bases each). Trimming stripped 3 bases from V and 2 bases from J, with 7 bases between. Germline V CDR1 and CDR2: LGHNA, YNFKEQ. The CDR3 length is 14 residues. CDR3 sequence: CASSHGANTGELFF. The CDR3 bases are TGTGCCAGCAGCCACGGGGCAAACACCGGGGAGCTGTTTTTT.

The V call is TRBV7-2, the J call TRBJ2-3, with D maybe TRBD1 (5 bases). The CDR3 is 15 amino acids. V lost 2 bases and J lost 3, with 12 bases in between. Germline values: CDR1 SGHTA, CDR2 FQGNSA. The CDR3 sequence: CASSLLGVETDTQYF. The CDR3 DNA is TGTGCCAGCAGCTTATTAGGGGTAGAGACAGATACGCAGTATTTT.

V and J are TRBV7-9 and TRBJ2-1; tentatively, D is TRBD2 (5 bases). The V gene lost 1 base and the J gene lost 4 bases, with 14 bases spanning the gap. The CDR3 loop spans 16 amino acids. Per the germline V gene, CDR1 is SEHNR and CDR2 is FQNEAQ (reference sequence). Here the CDR3 reads CASSLVSGGEYNEQFF. Written as DNA, the CDR3 is TGTGCCAGCAGCTTAGTGAGCGGTGGGGAATACAATGAGCAGTTCTTC.

This chain connects TRBV4-1 to TRBJ1-5; no clear D gene. The CDR3 covers 14 residues. Germline loops: CDR1 MGHRA, CDR2 YSYEKL. V was trimmed by 0 bases and J by 7 bases, leaving 10 bases between them. CDR3 sequence reads: CASSQEWAEQPQHF. The CDR3 DNA reads as TGCGCCAGCAGCCAAGAGTGGGCGGAGCAGCCCCAGCATTTT.

This clone was counted a few times. The chain has TRBV14 and TRBJ2-1; TRBD1 matches at 8 bases. With 6 bases clipped from V and 9 bases from J, the junction kept 7 bases outside the gene matches. This CDR3 contains 13 residues. Germline CDR1 reads SGHDN; CDR2 reads FVKESK. The CDR3 DNA is TGTGCCAGCAGTCGACAGGGGAGTGGTGAGCAGTTCTTC. Its protein is CASSRQGSGEQFF.

The rearrangement links TRBV9 to TRBJ2-5; TRBD2 matches 7 bases. The length of the CDR3 is 14 residues. V lost 1 base and J lost 5; bases outside the gene matches: 5. The germline CDR1 and CDR2 sequences are SGDLS and YYNGEE. The DNA of the CDR3 is TGTGCCAGCAGCGTAACAAGCGGGGCTGAGACCCAGTACTTC. This codes for CASSVTSGAETQYF.

The genes are TRBV27 and TRBJ2-1; 7 bases align to TRBD1. Trimming at V came to 3 bases and at J to 5 bases, leaving 13 bases not matched to a gene. This CDR3 has 17 residues. Germline V gene lookup returns CDR1 MNHEY and CDR2 SMNVEV (reference sequence). CDR3 in DNA: TGTGCCAGCAGTTTTTCCACCTCAACGACAGGGAACAATGAGCAGTTCTTC. This codes for CASSFSTSTTGNNEQFF.

V usage is TRBV11-1 and J usage is TRBJ2-7; D is possibly TRBD2 (7 bases). Germline CDR1 is SGHAT and CDR2 is FQDESV (reference sequence). The CDR3 sequence is 14 residues long. The V end lost 3 bases, the J end lost 4 bases, and 13 bases lay between the germline ends. CDR3 DNA: TGTGCCAGCAGCTTCGAGGGGGGGGAGTACGAGCAGTACTTC. Its translation: CASSFEGGEYEQYF.

The gene calls are TRBV5-4 and TRBJ1-4, with 7 bases lining up with TRBD1. The trim removed 4 bases at V and 3 bases at J, leaving 3 bases unmatched. Germline CDR1 is SGHNT and CDR2 is YYREEE (reference sequence). This CDR3 has 14 residues. The CDR3 coding sequence is TGTGCCAGCAGCCCGGGACAGTCTAATGAAAAACTGTTTTTT. Translated, it gives CASSPGQSNEKLFF.

V and J are TRBV30 and TRBJ2-1; TRBD2 agrees at 11 bases. V lost 2 bases, J lost 8 bases, and 14 bases stayed unmatched. The germline V gene encodes CDR1 GTSNPN and CDR2 SVGIG (reference sequence). CDR3 length: 17 amino acids. The CDR3 nucleotides are TGTGCCTGGAGTCGGCTAGCGGGGGGCCCGGGGAGGGATGAGCAGTTCTTC. Translating it yields CAWSRLAGGPGRDEQFF.

The chain employs TRBV7-2 and TRBJ2-5, with TRBD1 as a possible D gene (6 bases). Germline V CDR1 and CDR2: SGHTA, FQGNSA. Trimming pared 3 bases from V and 2 bases from J, leaving 13 bases between. CDR3 length: 15 amino acids. This CDR3 reads CASSLDSTAQETQYF. DNA for the CDR3: TGTGCCAGCAGCTTGGACAGTACTGCACAAGAGACCCAGTACTTC.

This sequence joins TRBV7-9 and TRBJ2-3; 8 bases match TRBD1. J gave up 2 bases and V 1 base, and 2 bases lay outside the gene matches. The CDR3 is 15 residues long. CDR1 is SEHNR and CDR2 is FQNEAQ in the germline V gene (reference sequence). This CDR3 is CASSLDRGNTDTQYF. CDR3 in DNA: TGTGCCAGCAGCTTAGACAGGGGGAACACAGATACGCAGTATTTT. The whole variable domain, filled in from reference TRBV7-9 and TRBJ2-3, reads DTGVSQNPRHKITKRGQNVTFRCDPISEHNRLYWYRQTLGQGPEFLTYFQNEAQLEKSRLLSDRFSAERPKGSFSTLEIQRTEQGDSAMYLCASSLDRGNTDTQYFGPGTRLTVL.

The CDR3 is CASSEDGNYGYTF. CDR3 in DNA: TGTGCCAGCAGTGAAGACGGGAACTATGGCTACACCTTC. The rearrangement links TRBV6-1 to TRBJ1-2; D call uncertain. Germline loops: CDR1 MNHNS, CDR2 SASEGT. The CDR3 consists of 13 residues. Trimming cost V 1 base and J 2 bases, with 5 bases left between them.

V usage is TRBV4-2 and J usage is TRBJ2-1; a possible D gene is TRBD2 (6 bases). The CDR3 sequence is 14 residues long. Germline V gene lookup returns CDR1 LGHNA and CDR2 YNFKEQ. V lost 1 base and J 6 bases, leaving 10 bases between the germline ends. DNA for the CDR3: TGTGCCAGCAGCCAAGCCGGAGGGGCCAATGAGCAGTTCTTC. Encoded protein: CASSQAGGANEQFF.

This clone has just one count. Other nucleotide sequences from this sample produce the same CDR3. The chain links TRBV5-5 to TRBJ1-3, with TRBD1 as a possible D gene (5 bases). The V gene's germline CDR1 is SGHKS and CDR2 YYEKEE (reference sequence). V was trimmed by 0 bases and J by 1 base, leaving 8 bases between them. This CDR3 contains 15 residues. CDR3 nucleotides: TGTGCCAGCAGCTTGGCTGGGGGGTCTGGAAACACCATATATTTT. Protein: CASSLAGGSGNTIYF.